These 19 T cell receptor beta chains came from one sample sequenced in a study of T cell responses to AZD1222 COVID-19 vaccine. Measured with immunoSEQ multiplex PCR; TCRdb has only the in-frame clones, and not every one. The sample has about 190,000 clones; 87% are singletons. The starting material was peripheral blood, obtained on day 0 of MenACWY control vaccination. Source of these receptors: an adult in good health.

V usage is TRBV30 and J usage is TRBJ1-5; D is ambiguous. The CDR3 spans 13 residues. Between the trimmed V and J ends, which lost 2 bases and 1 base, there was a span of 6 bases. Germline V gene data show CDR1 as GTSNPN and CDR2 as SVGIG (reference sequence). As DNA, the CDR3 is TGTGCCTGGAGTACTGGCAGCAATCAGCCCCAGCATTTT. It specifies CAWSTGSNQPQHF.

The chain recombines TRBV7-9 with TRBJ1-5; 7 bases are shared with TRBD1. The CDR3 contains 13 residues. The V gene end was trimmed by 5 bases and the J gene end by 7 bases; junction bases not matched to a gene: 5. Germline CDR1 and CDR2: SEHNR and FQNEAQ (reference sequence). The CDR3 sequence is CASSNDRVQPQHF. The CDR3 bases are TGTGCCAGCAGCAACGACAGGGTGCAGCCCCAGCATTTT.

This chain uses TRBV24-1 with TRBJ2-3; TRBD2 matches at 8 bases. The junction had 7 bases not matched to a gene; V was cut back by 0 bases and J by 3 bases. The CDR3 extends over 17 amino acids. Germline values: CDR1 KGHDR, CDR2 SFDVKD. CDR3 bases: TGTGCCACCAGTGATTTGAAAACGGGAGGGCCAACAGATACGCAGTATTTT. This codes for CATSDLKTGGPTDTQYF.

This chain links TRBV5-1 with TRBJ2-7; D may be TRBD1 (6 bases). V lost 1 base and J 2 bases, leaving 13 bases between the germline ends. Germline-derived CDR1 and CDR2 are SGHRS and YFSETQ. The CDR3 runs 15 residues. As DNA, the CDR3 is TGCGCCAGCAGCTTGCAGCCGGGACATACCTACGAGCAGTACTTC. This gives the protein CASSLQPGHTYEQYF.

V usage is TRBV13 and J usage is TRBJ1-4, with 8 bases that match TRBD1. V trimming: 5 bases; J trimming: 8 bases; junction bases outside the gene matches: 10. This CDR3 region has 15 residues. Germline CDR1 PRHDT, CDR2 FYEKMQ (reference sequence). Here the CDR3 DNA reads TGTGCCAGCAGCCAACGGACAGGGTGGGGCGAAAAACTGTTTTTT. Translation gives CASSQRTGWGEKLFF. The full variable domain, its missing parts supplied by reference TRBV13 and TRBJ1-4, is AAGVIQSPRHLIKEKRETATLKCYPIPRHDTVYWYQQGPGQDPQFLISFYEKMQSDKGSIPDRFSAQQFSDYHSELNMSSLELGDSALYFCASSQRTGWGEKLFFGSGTQLSVL.

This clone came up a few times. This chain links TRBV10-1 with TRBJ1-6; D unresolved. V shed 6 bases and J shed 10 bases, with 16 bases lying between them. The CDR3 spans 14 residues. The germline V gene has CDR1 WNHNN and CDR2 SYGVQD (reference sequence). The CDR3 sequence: CASRGWTGGSPLHF. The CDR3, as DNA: TGCGCCAGCAGGGGCTGGACGGGCGGCTCACCCCTCCACTTT.

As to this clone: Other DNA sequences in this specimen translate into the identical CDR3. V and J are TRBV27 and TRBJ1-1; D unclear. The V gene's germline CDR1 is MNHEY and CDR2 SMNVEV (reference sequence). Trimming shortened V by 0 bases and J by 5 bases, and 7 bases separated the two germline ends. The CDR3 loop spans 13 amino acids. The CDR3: CASSLSARTEAFF. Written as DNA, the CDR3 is TGTGCCAGCAGTTTATCGGCCAGGACTGAAGCTTTCTTT.

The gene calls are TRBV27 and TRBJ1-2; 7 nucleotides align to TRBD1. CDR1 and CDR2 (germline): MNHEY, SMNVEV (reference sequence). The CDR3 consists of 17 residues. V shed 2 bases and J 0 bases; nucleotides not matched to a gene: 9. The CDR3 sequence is CASSLNPRGTANYGYTF. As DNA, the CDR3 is TGTGCCAGCAGTTTAAACCCCCGGGGGACAGCTAACTATGGCTACACCTTC.

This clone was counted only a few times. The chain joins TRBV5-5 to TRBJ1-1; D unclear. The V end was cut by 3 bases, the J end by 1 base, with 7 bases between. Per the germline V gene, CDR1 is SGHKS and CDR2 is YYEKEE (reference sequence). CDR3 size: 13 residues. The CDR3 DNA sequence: TGTGCCAGCAGCTCGGCCGGGAACACTGAAGCTTTCTTT. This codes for CASSSAGNTEAFF.

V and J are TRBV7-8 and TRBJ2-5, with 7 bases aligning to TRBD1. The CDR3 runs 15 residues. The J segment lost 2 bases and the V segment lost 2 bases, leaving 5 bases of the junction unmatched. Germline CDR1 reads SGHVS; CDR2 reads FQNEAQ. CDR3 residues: CASSLRGQIQETQYF. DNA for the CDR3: TGTGCCAGCAGCTTAAGGGGACAGATTCAAGAGACCCAGTACTTC.

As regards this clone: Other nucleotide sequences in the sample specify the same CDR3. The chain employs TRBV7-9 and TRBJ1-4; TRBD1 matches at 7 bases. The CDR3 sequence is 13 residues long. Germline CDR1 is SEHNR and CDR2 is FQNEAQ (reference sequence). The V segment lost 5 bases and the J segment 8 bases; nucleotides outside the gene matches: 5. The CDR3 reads CASSPTGNEKLFF. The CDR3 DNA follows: TGTGCCAGCAGCCCGACAGGGAACGAAAAACTGTTTTTT.

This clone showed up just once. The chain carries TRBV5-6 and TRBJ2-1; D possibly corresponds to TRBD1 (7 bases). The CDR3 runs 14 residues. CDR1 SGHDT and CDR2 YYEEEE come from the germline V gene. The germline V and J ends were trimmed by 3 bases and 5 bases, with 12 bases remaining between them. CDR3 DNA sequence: TGTGCCAGCAGCTGGAGGGGGCTACACAATGAGCAGTTCTTC. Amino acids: CASSWRGLHNEQFF.

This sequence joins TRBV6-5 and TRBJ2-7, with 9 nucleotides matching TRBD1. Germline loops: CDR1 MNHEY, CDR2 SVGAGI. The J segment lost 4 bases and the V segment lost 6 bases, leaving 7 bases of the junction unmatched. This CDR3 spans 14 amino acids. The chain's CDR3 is CASRAAGQGYEQYF. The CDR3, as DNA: TGTGCCAGCAGGGCCGCCGGACAGGGGTACGAGCAGTACTTC.

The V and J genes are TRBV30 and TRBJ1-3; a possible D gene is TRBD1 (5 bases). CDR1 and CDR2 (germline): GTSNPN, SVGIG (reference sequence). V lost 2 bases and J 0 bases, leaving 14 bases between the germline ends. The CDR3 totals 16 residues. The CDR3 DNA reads TGTGCCTGGAGTCGAGGGACGGGCAACTCTGGAAACACCATATATTTT. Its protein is CAWSRGTGNSGNTIYF.

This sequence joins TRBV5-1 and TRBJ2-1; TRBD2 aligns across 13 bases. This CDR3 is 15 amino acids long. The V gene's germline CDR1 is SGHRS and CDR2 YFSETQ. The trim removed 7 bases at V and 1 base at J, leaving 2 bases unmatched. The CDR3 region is CASRTSGGSYNEQFF. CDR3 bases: TGCGCCAGCCGGACTAGCGGGGGTTCCTACAATGAGCAGTTCTTC.

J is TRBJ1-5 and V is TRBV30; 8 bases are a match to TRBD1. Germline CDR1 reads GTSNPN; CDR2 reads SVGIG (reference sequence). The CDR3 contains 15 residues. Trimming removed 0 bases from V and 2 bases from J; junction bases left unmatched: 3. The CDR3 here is CAWSVGQGGNQPQHF. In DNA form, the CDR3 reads TGTGCCTGGAGTGTCGGACAGGGTGGCAATCAGCCCCAGCATTTT.

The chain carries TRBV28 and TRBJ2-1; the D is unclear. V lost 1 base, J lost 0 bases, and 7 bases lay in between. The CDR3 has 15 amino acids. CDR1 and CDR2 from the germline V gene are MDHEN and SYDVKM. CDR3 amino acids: CASSLFGASYNEQFF. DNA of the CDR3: TGTGCCAGCAGTTTATTCGGTGCCTCCTACAATGAGCAGTTCTTC.

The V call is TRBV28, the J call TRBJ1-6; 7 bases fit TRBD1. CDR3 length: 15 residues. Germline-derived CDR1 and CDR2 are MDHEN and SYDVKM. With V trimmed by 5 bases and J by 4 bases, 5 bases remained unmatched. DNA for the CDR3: TGTGCCAGCAGTCCTCCGGGACAGTATAATTCACCCCTCCACTTT. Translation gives CASSPPGQYNSPLHF.

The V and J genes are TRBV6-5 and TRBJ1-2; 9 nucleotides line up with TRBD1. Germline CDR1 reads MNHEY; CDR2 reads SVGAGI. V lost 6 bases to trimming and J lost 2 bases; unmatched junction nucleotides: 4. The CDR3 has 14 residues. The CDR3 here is CASRHGQGNYGYTF. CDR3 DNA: TGTGCCAGCAGGCACGGACAGGGGAACTATGGCTACACCTTC.